These 5 T cell receptor beta chains were all obtained from the same sample, sequenced in a study of identical twins. TCRdb recomputed calls from the 5' RACE reads with MiXCR, one row per CDR3 protein. The table records hundreds of thousands of distinct CDR3 sequences, around an eighth of them present only once. Separately, the same data were catalogued under a study of yellow fever vaccine responses in identical twins.

Material: PBMCs. Receptors were obtained from a woman aged 18-30 years in good health.

This clonotype has just a few counts. The chain links TRBV3-1 to TRBJ2-2, with 14 bases that match TRBD2. Per germline, CDR1 LGHDT and CDR2 YNNKEL (reference sequence). The ends lost 3 bases at V and 7 bases at J; junction bases unmatched: 10. The CDR3 is 18 amino acids. The CDR3 sequence is CASSQGLAGDIRIGELFF. The CDR3 DNA is TGTGCCAGCAGCCAGGGACTAGCGGGGGATATACGGATCGGGGAGCTGTTTTTT.

CDR3 nucleotides: TGTGCCAGCAGTTTGAATAGGGACGTTTCCAATGAGCAGTTCTTC. This translates into CASSLNRDVSNEQFF. This chain connects TRBV28 to TRBJ2-1, with D perhaps given as TRBD1 or TRBD2 (5 bases each). Trimming pared 3 bases from V and 6 bases from J, leaving 15 bases between. Looked up from germline, CDR1 is MDHEN and CDR2 is SYDVKM. CDR3 length equals 15 residues.

This clonotype was seen more than once but under ten times. This chain links TRBV7-6 with TRBJ2-3; D is undetermined. The CDR3 spans 15 residues. V was clipped by 1 base and J by 0 bases, with 8 bases between them. Germline V gene lookup returns CDR1 SGHVS and CDR2 FNYEAQ. The CDR3 reads CASSLEPTSTDTQYF. The CDR3 nucleotides read TGTGCCAGCAGCTTAGAACCGACTAGCACAGATACGCAGTATTTT.

This clonotype was counted ten times or more. The rearrangement links TRBV7-9 to TRBJ1-6; 8 positions agree with TRBD1. V dropped 5 bases and J dropped 5; count of bases not matched to a gene: 8. This CDR3 is built from 16 residues. From germline, CDR1 is SEHNR and CDR2 FQNEAQ (reference sequence). CDR3 protein: CASSHRDRRDNSPLHF. Here the CDR3 DNA reads TGTGCCAGCAGCCACAGGGACAGGAGGGATAATTCACCCCTCCACTTT.

The chain combines TRBV7-8 with TRBJ1-1; D is ambiguous. The CDR3 spans 16 residues. CDR1 and CDR2 (germline): SGHVS, FQNEAQ. V shed 5 bases and J shed 4 bases, with 20 bases lying between them. The DNA for the CDR3 is TGTGCCAGCAGCCCACCGAAGAGGCAGCTGATCACTGAAGCTTTCTTT. It is translated as CASSPPKRQLITEAFF.